The subject of this entry is one T cell receptor (beta chain). The antigen is undetermined. The PCR contained 60 Vbeta and 13 Jbeta primers. As originally analysed: The authors later counted roughly 79 million unique TCR beta chains, around 9.9 million of them shared. Sequencing was performed with immunoSEQ multiplex PCR; in TCRdb, only in-frame clones are kept and a portion is missing. That table gives V, J and clone size, and the DNA gave D and trimming. The sample consists of about 180,000 clones, 70% to 80% of them appearing once. This CDR3 is built from 15 residues. V shed 4 bases and J 4 bases; nucleotides not matched to a gene: 4. Germline V gene sequence: CDR1 SNHLY, CDR2 FYNNEI. The data were taken from a study of cytomegalovirus exposure and HLA in healthy donors. Looking at the study overall: Early released data comprised some 91 million unique TCRs from HLA-typed donors. Overall study findings and caveats: Cytomegalovirus status was reportedly diagnosed by the classifier with high sensitivity and specificity. By HLA locus, TCR association rates varied in a later analysis, with DRB1 showing the most and HLA-C the fewest.

The chain carries TRBV2 and TRBJ2-1; 10 bases line up with TRBD2. This clonotype was obtained from a woman in her fifties or sixties in good health and CMV-seropositive. The sequencing sample was made of PBMCs. CDR3 coding DNA: TGTGCCAGCAGTGGTAGCGGGGGGCTTTACAATGAGCAGTTCTTC. This encodes CASSGSGGLYNEQFF.